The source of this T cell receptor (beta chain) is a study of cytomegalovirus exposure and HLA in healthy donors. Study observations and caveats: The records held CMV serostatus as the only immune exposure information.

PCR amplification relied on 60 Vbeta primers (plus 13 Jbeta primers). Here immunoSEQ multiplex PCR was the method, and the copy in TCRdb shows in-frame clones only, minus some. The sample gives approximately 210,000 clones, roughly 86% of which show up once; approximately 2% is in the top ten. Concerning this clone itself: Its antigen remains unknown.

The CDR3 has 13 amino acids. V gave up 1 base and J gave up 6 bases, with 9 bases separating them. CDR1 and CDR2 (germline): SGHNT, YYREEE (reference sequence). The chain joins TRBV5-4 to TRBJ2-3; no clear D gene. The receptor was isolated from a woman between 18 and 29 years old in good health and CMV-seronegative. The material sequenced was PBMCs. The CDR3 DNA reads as TGTGCCAGCAGCTTGCTCGAGGTGGATACGCAGTATTTT. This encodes CASSLLEVDTQYF.